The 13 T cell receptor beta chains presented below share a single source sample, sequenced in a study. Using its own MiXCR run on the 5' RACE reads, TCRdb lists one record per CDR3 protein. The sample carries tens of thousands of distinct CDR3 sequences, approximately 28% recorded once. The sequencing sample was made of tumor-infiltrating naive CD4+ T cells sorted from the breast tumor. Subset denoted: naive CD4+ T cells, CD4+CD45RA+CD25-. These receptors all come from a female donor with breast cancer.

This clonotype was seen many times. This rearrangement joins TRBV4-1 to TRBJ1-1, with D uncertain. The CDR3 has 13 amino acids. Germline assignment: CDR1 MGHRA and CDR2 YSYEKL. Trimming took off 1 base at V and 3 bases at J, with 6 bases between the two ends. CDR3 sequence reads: CASSQGQYTEAFF. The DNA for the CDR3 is TGCGCCAGCAGCCAAGGGCAGTACACTGAAGCTTTCTTT.

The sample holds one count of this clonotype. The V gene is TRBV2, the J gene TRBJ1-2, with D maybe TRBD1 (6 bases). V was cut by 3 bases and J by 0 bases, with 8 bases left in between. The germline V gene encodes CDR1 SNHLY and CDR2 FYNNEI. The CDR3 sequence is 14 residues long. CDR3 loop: CASSETGSNYGYTF. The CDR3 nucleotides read TGTGCCAGCAGTGAGACAGGTTCTAACTATGGCTACACCTTC. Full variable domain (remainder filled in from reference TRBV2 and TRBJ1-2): EPEVTQTPSHQVTQMGQEVILRCVPISNHLYFYWYRQILGQKVEFLVSFYNNEISEKSEIFDDQFSVERPDGSNFTLKIRSTKLEDSAMYFCASSETGSNYGYTFGSGTRLTVV.

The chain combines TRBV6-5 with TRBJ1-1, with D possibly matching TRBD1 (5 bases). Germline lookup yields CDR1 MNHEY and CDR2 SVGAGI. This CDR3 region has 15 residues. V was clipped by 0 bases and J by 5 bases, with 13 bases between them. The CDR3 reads CASSYSSGAGTEAFF. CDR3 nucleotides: TGTGCCAGCAGTTACTCGTCCGGGGCTGGGACTGAAGCTTTCTTT.

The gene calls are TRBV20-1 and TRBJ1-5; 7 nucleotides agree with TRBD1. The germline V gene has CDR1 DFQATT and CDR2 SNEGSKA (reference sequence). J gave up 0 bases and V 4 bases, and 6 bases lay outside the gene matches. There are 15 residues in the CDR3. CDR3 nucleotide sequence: TGCAGTGCTACGACAGGGACCTATAGCAATCAGCCCCAGCATTTT. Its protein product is CSATTGTYSNQPQHF.

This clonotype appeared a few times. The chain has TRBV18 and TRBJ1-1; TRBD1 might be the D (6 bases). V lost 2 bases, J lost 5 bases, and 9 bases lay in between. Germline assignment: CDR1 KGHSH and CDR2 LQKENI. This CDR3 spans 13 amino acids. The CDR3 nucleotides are TGTGCCAGCTCACCAAAACAGGGAACTGAAGCTTTCTTT. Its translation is CASSPKQGTEAFF.

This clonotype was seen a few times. The CDR3 loop reads CSARDRGQGKPLHF. The CDR3 coding sequence is TGCAGTGCTAGAGATAGGGGACAGGGCAAACCCCTCCACTTT. This chain uses TRBV20-1 with TRBJ1-6; TRBD1 matches 9 bases. In germline, CDR1 is DFQATT, CDR2 SNEGSKA (reference sequence). With 0 bases clipped from V and 12 bases from J, the junction kept 6 bases outside the gene matches. This CDR3 region has 14 residues.

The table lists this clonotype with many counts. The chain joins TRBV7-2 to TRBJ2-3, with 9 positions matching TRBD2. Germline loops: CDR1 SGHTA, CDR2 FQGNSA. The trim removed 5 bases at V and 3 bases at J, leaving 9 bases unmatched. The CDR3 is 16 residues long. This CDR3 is CASSPRVAGVTDTQYF. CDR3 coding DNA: TGTGCCAGCAGCCCCCGGGTAGCGGGAGTAACAGATACGCAGTATTTT.

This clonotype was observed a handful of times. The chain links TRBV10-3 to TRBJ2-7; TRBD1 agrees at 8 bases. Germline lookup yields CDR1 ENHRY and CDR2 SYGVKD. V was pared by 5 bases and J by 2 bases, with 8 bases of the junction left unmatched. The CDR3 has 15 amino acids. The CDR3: CAISLGTGLPYEQYF. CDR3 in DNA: TGTGCCATCAGTTTGGGGACAGGCCTTCCCTACGAGCAGTACTTC.

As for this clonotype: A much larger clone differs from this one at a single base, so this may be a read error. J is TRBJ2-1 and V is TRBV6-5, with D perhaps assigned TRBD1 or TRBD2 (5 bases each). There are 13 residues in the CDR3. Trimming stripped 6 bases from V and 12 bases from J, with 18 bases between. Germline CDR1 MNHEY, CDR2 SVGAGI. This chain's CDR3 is CASSTGPQDVQFF. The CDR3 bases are TGTGCCAGCAGCACGGGGCCCCAGGATGTGCAGTTCTTC.

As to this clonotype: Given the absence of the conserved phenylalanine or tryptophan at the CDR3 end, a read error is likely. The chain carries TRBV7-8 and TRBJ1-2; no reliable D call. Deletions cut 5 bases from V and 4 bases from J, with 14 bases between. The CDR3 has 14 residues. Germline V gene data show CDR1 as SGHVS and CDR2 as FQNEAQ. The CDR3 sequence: CASSPRTVGYGYTL. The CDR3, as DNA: TGTGCCAGCAGCCCGCGGACTGTTGGCTATGGCTACACCCTC.

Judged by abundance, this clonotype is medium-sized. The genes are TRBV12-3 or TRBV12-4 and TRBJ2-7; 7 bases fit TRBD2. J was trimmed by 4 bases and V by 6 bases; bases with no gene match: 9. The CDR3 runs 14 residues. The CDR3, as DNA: TGTGCCAGCAGCCCCGGGGAGGGAATATACGAGCAGTACTTC. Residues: CASSPGEGIYEQYF.

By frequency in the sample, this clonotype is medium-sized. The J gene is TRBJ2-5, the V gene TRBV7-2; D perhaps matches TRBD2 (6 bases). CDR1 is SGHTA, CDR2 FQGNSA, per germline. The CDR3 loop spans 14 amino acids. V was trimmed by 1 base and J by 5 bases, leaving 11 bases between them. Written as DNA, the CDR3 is TGTGCCAGCAGCTTAGGCGGGAAGCGGGAGACCCAGTACTTC. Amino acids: CASSLGGKRETQYF.

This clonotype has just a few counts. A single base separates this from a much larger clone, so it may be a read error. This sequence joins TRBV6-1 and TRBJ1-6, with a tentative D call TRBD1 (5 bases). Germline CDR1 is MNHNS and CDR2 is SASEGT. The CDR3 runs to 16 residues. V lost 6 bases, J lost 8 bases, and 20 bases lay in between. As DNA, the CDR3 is TGTGCCAGCAGGGCGCCACAGCCGGCGGGGGATTCACCCCTCCACTTT. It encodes CASRAPQPAGDSPLHF.